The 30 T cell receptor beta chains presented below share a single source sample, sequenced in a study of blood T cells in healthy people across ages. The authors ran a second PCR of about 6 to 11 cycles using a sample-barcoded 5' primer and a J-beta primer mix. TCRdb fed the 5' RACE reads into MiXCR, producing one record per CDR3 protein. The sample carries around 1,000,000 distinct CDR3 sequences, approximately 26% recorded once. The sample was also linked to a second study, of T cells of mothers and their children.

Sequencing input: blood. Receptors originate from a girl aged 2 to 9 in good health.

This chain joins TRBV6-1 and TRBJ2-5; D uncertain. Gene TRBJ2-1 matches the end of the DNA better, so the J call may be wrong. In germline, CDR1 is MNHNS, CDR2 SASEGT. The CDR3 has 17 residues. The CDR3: CASSDPSHAVGYNEQFF. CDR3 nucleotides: TGTGCCAGCAGTGACCCAAGTCACGCGGTCGGCTACAATGAGCAGTTCTTC.

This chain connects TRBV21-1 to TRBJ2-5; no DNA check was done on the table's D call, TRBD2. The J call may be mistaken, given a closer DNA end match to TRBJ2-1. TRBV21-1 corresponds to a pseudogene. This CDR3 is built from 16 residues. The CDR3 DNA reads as TGTGCCAGCAGCAAAGATCCGCGGGAGGGAGCGAATGAGCAGTTCTTC. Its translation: CASSKDPREGANEQFF.

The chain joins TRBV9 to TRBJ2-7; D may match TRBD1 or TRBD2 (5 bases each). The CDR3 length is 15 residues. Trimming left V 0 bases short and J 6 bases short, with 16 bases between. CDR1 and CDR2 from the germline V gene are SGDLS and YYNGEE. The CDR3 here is CASSVDVGERAEQYF. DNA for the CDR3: TGTGCCAGCAGCGTAGACGTGGGGGAGAGGGCCGAGCAGTACTTC. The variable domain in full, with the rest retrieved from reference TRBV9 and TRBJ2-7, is DSGVTQTPKHLITATGQRVTLRCSPRSGDLSVYWYQQSLDQGLQFLIQYYNGEERAKGNILERFSAQQFPDLHSELNLSSLELGDSALYFCASSVDVGERAEQYFGPGTRLTVT.

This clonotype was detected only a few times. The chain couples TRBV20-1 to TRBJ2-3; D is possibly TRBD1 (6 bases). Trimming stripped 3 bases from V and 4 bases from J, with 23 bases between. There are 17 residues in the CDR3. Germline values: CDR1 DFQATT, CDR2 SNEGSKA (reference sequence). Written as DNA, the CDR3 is TGCAGTGCTAGCCTTTTCACAGGGATCCTTGGAGCAGATACGCAGTATTTT. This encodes CSASLFTGILGADTQYF.

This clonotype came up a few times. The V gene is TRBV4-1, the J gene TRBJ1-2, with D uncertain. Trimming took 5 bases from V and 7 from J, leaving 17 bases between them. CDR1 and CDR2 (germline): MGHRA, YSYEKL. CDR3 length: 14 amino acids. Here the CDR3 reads CASSETTRPGGYTF. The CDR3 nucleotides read TGCGCCAGCAGCGAAACCACTAGGCCGGGTGGCTACACCTTC.

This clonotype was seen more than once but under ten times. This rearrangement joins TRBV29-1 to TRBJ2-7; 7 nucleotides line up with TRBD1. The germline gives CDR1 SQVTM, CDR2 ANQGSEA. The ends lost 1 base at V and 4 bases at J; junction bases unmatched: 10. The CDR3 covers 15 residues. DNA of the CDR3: TGCAGCGTTGAAGCTACAGGGGAAAGTTCGTACGAGCAGTACTTC. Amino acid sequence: CSVEATGESSYEQYF.

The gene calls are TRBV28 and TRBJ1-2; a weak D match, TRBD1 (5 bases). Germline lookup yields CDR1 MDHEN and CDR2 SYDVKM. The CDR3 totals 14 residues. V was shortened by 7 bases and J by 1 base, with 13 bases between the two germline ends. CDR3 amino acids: CASNELGGNYGYTF. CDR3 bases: TGTGCCAGCAACGAGCTGGGGGGTAACTATGGCTACACCTTC.

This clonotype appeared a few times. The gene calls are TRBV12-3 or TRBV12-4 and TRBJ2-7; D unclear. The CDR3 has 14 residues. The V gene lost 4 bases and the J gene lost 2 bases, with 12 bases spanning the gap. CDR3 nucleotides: TGTGCCAGCAGTTCAAACAACAGCCCCTACGAGCAGTACTTC. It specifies CASSSNNSPYEQYF.

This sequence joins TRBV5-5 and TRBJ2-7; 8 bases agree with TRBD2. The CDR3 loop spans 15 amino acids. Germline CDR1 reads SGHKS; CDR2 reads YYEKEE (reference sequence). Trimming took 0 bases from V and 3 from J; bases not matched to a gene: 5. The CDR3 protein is CASSLGVAGYYEQYF. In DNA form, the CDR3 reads TGTGCCAGCAGCTTGGGGGTAGCGGGGTACTACGAGCAGTACTTC.

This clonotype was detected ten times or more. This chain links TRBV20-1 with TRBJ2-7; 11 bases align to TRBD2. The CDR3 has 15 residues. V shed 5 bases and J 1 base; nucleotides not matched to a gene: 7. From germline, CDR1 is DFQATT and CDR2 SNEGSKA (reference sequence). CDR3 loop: CSALPGTSGSYEQYF. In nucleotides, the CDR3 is TGCAGTGCTCTACCTGGGACTAGCGGATCCTACGAGCAGTACTTC.

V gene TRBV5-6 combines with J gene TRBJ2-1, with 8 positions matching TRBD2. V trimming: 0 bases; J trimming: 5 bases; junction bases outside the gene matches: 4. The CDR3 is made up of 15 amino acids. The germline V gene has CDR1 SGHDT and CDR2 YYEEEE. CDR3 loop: CASSLDLAGDNEQFF. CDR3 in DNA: TGTGCCAGCAGCTTGGACCTAGCGGGCGACAATGAGCAGTTCTTC.

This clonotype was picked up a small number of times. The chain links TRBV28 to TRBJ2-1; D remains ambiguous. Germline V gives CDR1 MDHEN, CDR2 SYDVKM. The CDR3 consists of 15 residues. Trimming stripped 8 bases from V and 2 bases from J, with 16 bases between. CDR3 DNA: TGTGCCAGCCAAGGGCCAGGAGCGACCTACAATGAGCAGTTCTTC. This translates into CASQGPGATYNEQFF.

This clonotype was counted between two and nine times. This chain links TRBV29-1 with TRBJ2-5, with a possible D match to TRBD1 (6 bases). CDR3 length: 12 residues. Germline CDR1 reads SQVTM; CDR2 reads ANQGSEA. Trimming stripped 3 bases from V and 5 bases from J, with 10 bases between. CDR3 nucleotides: TGCAGCGTTGACGGGCAGGGGGAGACCCAGTACTTC. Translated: CSVDGQGETQYF.

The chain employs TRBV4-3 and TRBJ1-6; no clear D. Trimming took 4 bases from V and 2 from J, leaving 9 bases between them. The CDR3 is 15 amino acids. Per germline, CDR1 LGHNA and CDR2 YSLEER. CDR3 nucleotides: TGCGCCAGCAGCCCAAGTGGCCCCTATAATTCACCCCTCCACTTT. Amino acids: CASSPSGPYNSPLHF.

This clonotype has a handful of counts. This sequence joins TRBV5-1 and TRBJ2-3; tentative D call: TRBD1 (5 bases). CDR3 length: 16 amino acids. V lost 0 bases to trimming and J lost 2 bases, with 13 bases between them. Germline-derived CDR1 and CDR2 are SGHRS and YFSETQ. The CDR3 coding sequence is TGCGCCAGCAGCTTGGGAAATGGACATCCCACAGATACGCAGTATTTT. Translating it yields CASSLGNGHPTDTQYF.

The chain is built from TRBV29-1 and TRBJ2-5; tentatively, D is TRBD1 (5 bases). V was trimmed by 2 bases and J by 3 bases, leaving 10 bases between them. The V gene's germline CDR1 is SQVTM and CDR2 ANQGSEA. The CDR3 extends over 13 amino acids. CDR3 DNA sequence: TGCAGCGTTGAAAGGGGATTTAAAGAGACCCAGTACTTC. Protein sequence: CSVERGFKETQYF.

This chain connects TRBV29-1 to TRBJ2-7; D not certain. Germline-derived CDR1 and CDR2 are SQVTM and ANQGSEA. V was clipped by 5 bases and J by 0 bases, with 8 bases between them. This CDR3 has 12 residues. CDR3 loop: CSVSGDSYEQYF. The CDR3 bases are TGCAGCGTTTCGGGTGACTCCTACGAGCAGTACTTC.

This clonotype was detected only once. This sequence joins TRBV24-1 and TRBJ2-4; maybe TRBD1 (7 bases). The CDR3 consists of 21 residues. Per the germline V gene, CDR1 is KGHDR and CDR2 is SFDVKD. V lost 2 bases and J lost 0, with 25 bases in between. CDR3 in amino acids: CATSDSGGDRANHLAKNIQYF. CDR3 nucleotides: TGTGCCACCAGTGATTCCGGGGGAGACAGGGCTAACCATTTAGCCAAAAACATTCAGTACTTC.

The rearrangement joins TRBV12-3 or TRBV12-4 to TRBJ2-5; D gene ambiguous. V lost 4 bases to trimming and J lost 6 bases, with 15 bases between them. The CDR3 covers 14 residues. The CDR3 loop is CASSSGPEQKTQYF. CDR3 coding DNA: TGTGCCAGCAGTTCGGGCCCCGAACAAAAGACCCAGTACTTC.

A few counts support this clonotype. The DNA for the CDR3 is TGTGCCAGCAGGGACCCGGGACAGGGGCCCTATCAGCCCCAGCATTTT. Its protein product is CASRDPGQGPYQPQHF. V usage is TRBV28 and J usage is TRBJ1-5, with 10 bases aligning to TRBD1. V shed 6 bases, J shed 5 bases, and the junction held 10 bases outside the gene matches. This CDR3 is 16 amino acids long. Germline V gene data show CDR1 as MDHEN and CDR2 as SYDVKM.

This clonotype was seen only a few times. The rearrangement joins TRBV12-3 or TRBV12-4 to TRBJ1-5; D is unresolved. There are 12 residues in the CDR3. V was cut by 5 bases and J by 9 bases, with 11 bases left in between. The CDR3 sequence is CASSPPRRPQHF. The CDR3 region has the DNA TGTGCCAGCAGTCCCCCCCGGCGGCCCCAGCATTTT.

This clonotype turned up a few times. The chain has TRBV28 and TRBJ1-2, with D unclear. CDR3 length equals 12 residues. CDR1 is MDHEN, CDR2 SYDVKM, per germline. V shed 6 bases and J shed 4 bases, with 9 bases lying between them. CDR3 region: CASSRLVYGYTF. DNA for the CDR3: TGTGCCAGCAGCCGTCTTGTCTATGGCTACACCTTC.

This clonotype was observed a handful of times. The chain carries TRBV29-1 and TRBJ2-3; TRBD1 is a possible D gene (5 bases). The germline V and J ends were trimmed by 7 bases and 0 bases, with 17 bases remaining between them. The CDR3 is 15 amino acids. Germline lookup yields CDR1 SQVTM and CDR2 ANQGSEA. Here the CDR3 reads CSAIGELPSTDTQYF. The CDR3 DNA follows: TGCAGCGCGATAGGGGAACTACCTAGCACAGATACGCAGTATTTT.

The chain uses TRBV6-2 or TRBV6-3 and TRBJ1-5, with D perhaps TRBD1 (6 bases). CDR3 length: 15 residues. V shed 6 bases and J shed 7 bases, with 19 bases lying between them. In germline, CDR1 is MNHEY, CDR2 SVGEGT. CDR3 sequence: CASRPRGGNRQPQHF. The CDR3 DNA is TGTGCCAGCAGGCCCCGAGGGGGGAATCGGCAGCCCCAGCATTTT.

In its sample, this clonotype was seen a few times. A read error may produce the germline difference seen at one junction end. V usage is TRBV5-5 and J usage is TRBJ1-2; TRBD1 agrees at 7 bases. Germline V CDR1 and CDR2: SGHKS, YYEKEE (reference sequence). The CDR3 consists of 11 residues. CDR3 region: CASSLGGDRAF. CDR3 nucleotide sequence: TGTGCCAGCAGCTTGGGGGGGGACAGAGCCTTC.

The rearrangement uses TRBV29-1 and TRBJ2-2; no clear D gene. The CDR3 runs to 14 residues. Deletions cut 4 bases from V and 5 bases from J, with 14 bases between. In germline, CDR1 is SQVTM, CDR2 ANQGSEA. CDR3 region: CSVAGIGVTGELFF. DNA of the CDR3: TGCAGCGTTGCTGGTATTGGGGTTACCGGGGAGCTGTTTTTT.

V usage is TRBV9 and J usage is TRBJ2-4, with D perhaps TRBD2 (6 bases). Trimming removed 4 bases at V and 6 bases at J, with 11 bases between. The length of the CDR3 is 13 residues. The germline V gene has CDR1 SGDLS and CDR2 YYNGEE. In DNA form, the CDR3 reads TGTGCCAGCAGCCCCCCCGGGGGAAACATTCAGTACTTC. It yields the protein CASSPPGGNIQYF.

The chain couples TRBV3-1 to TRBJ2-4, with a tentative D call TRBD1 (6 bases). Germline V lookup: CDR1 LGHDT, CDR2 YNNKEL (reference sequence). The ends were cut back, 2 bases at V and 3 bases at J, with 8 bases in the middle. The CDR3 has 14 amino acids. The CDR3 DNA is TGTGCCAGCAGCCAAAGAGGGGGCAAAAACATTCAGTACTTC. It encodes CASSQRGGKNIQYF.

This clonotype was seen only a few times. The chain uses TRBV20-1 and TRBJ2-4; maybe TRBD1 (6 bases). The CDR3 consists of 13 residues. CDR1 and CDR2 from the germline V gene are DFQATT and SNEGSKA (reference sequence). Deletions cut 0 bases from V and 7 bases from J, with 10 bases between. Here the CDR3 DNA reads TGCAGTGCTAGAGACTTTCAGGGGAACATTCAGTACTTC. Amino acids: CSARDFQGNIQYF.

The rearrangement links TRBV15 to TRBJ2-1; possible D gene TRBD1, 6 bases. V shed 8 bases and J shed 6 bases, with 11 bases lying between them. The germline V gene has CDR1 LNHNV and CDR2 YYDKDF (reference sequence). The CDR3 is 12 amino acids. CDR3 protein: CATGTGINEQFF. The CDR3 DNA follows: TGTGCCACCGGAACAGGGATCAATGAGCAGTTCTTC.